Presented here are 23 T cell receptor beta chains from one specimen sequenced in a study of T-cell memory formation after mild COVID-19. One entry per CDR3 protein, called by TCRdb with MiXCR from the 5' RACE reads. Here the sample spans about 200,000 distinct CDR3 sequences, over 9% being singletons. What was sequenced was PBMCs or a T cell subset sorted from them (not recorded which). Receptors were obtained from a man aged 18 to 29 who had mild COVID-19 (a few samples of this study predate the infection). Cell type and time point are not known.

V gene TRBV12-3 or TRBV12-4 combines with J gene TRBJ2-5, with D possibly being TRBD2 (7 bases). This CDR3 has 16 amino acids. Trimming removed 9 bases at V and 5 bases at J, with 25 bases between. In DNA, the CDR3 is TGTGCCAGTATTCGAAGGGCCGGGGGGCTCGTGGAGACCCAGTACTTC. Its protein product is CASIRRAGGLVETQYF.

This clonotype came up a few times. The chain is built from TRBV11-2 and TRBJ2-3; D ambiguous. V was clipped by 4 bases and J by 2 bases, with 19 bases between them. In germline, CDR1 is SGHAT, CDR2 FQNNGV. The CDR3 is 17 amino acids. CDR3 amino acids: CASSSNPPTYSTDTQYF. As DNA, the CDR3 is TGTGCCAGCAGCTCAAACCCGCCCACGTATTCCACAGATACGCAGTATTTT.

This sequence joins TRBV6-6 and TRBJ2-1; the D gene is possibly TRBD1 (6 bases). The germline V gene encodes CDR1 MNHNY and CDR2 SVGAGI (reference sequence). Trimming removed 5 bases at V and 10 bases at J, with 15 bases between. This CDR3 has 13 residues. The chain's CDR3 is CASSDPDSHEQFF. CDR3 sequence (DNA): TGTGCCAGCAGTGACCCGGACAGTCACGAGCAGTTCTTC.

This chain uses TRBV12-3 or TRBV12-4 with TRBJ2-7; no clear D gene. This CDR3 is built from 13 residues. Trimming stripped 3 bases from V and 3 bases from J, with 9 bases between. CDR3 DNA sequence: TGTGCCAGCAGTTTGGCGGACGGCTACGAGCAGTACTTC. It yields the protein CASSLADGYEQYF.

This clonotype was seen at least ten times. The chain couples TRBV7-6 to TRBJ1-1; D gene uncertain. Germline CDR1 and CDR2: SGHVS and FNYEAQ. The CDR3 is 13 residues long. Trimming pared 1 base from V and 5 bases from J, leaving 8 bases between. The CDR3 coding sequence is TGTGCCAGCAGCTTAGGGCGTCAGACTGAAGCTTTCTTT. Residues: CASSLGRQTEAFF.

This clonotype was detected only a few times. V usage is TRBV27 and J usage is TRBJ2-5, with D possibly matching TRBD2 (5 bases). CDR1 and CDR2 (germline): MNHEY, SMNVEV (reference sequence). Trimming left V 4 bases short and J 4 bases short, with 10 bases between. This CDR3 is 13 amino acids long. The CDR3 region has the DNA TGTGCCAGCAGTTCGAGAGAGGGAGAGACCCAGTACTTC. This sequence encodes CASSSREGETQYF.

This rearrangement joins TRBV5-1 to TRBJ2-4, with D perhaps TRBD2 (5 bases). From germline, CDR1 is SGHRS and CDR2 YFSETQ. Between the trimmed V and J ends, which lost 0 bases and 9 bases, there was a span of 16 bases. The CDR3 loop spans 15 amino acids. The CDR3 here is CASSLGTPEGGIQYF. In nucleotides, the CDR3 is TGCGCCAGCAGCTTGGGGACTCCAGAAGGTGGCATTCAGTACTTC.

In regard to this clonotype: This may be a read error: a much more frequent sequence differs by one nucleotide. CDR3 nucleotide sequence: TGTGCCAGCGCCTCCTACAATGAGCAGTTCTTC. It translates to CASASYNEQFF. V usage is TRBV2 and J usage is TRBJ2-1; D call uncertain. The CDR3 extends over 11 amino acids. V lost 8 bases and J 0 bases, leaving 2 bases between the germline ends. The germline V gene has CDR1 SNHLY and CDR2 FYNNEI.

This clonotype came up a few times. V is TRBV6-5 and J is TRBJ2-5; no firm D call. This CDR3 contains 10 residues. Germline CDR1 and CDR2: MNHEY and SVGAGI. With 11 bases removed from V and 4 bases from J, the gap between germline ends came to 8 bases. CDR3 protein: CAAGRETQYF. In DNA form, the CDR3 reads TGTGCCGCAGGAAGAGAGACCCAGTACTTC.

The table lists this clonotype with a few counts. The DNA is omitted, as the CDR3 cannot be located on it reliably, and the CDR3 follows TCRdb's listing. This rearrangement joins TRBV11-3 to TRBJ2-2; TRBD2, the table's D call, lacks a check against the DNA. The CDR3 adds up to 15 amino acids, both ends counted. Germline CDR1 SGHNT, CDR2 YENEEA. CDR3 sequence: CASSPLAVTPGSCFF.

V and J are TRBV10-3 and TRBJ1-1; D remains ambiguous. Germline-derived CDR1 and CDR2 are ENHRY and SYGVKD. V was cut by 3 bases and J by 6 bases, with 8 bases left in between. This CDR3 spans 12 amino acids. The CDR3 DNA is TGTGCCATCAGTGACAATGAGTCTGAAGCTTTCTTT. Translation: CAISDNESEAFF.

This clonotype showed up many times. The chain joins TRBV7-2 to TRBJ1-6; 7 bases line up with TRBD1. The CDR3 contains 16 residues. CDR1 and CDR2 from the germline V gene are SGHTA and FQGNSA. V dropped 3 bases and J dropped 7; count of bases not matched to a gene: 9. CDR3 amino acids: CASSFPGRGFNSPLHF. DNA for the CDR3: TGTGCCAGCAGCTTTCCCGGCAGGGGGTTCAATTCACCCCTCCACTTT.

The rearrangement joins TRBV14 to TRBJ2-1; D remains ambiguous. Deletions cut 4 bases from V and 6 bases from J, with 13 bases between. There are 14 residues in the CDR3. The germline V gene has CDR1 SGHDN and CDR2 FVKESK. This chain's CDR3 is CASSRLAAGNEQFF. CDR3 coding DNA: TGTGCCAGCAGCCGCCTCGCCGCCGGCAATGAGCAGTTCTTC. Supplemented by reference TRBV14 and TRBJ2-1, the full variable domain reads EAGVTQFPSHSVIEKGQTVTLRCDPISGHDNLYWYRRVMGKEIKFLLHFVKESKQDESGMPNNRFLAERTGGTYSTLKVQPAELEDSGVYFCASSRLAAGNEQFFGPGTRLTVL.

Many counts were recorded for this clonotype. The V and J genes are TRBV30 and TRBJ2-3; D is unclear. CDR3 length: 14 amino acids. The V end was cut by 1 base, the J end by 2 bases, with 10 bases between. Germline lookup yields CDR1 GTSNPN and CDR2 SVGIG (reference sequence). In DNA form, the CDR3 reads TGTGCCTGGAGTGACGGCCGGTCCACAGATACGCAGTATTTT. Protein product: CAWSDGRSTDTQYF.

This clonotype was observed a handful of times. The chain carries TRBV25-1 and TRBJ1-3; D unresolved. The CDR3 runs to 15 residues. Germline CDR1 MGHDK, CDR2 SYGVNS. The ends were cut back, 8 bases at V and 0 bases at J, with 14 bases in the middle. The DNA for the CDR3 is TGTGCCAGCGCCGGTAAACCAAGCTCTGGAAACACCATATATTTT. The encoded protein is CASAGKPSSGNTIYF.

This clonotype was picked up a small number of times. The chain employs TRBV12-3 or TRBV12-4 and TRBJ2-3; tentatively, D is TRBD2 (7 bases). The CDR3 totals 16 residues. Trimming took off 3 bases at V and 5 bases at J, with 18 bases between the two ends. The DNA of the CDR3 is TGTGCCAGCAGTTTTATAACGGGGGGCTCGGTAGATACGCAGTATTTT. This gives the protein CASSFITGGSVDTQYF.

Many counts were recorded for this clonotype. The gene calls are TRBV12-3 or TRBV12-4 and TRBJ1-2; no definite D call. The CDR3 contains 15 residues. Trimming removed 4 bases at V and 2 bases at J, with 14 bases between. CDR3 coding DNA: TGTGCCAGCAGTTCCTCGGGAGGTATAAACTATGGCTACACCTTC. Translation: CASSSSGGINYGYTF.

This clonotype has just a few counts. The chain joins TRBV11-2 to TRBJ2-5, with D perhaps matching TRBD1 or TRBD2 (6 bases each). V lost 4 bases to trimming and J lost 5 bases, with 20 bases between them. Germline CDR1 reads SGHAT; CDR2 reads FQNNGV. CDR3 length equals 16 residues. Here the CDR3 DNA reads TGTGCCAGCAGCTGGGGGGCCCTAGACAGGCTCGAGACCCAGTACTTC. This codes for CASSWGALDRLETQYF.

This clonotype was found many times. V gene TRBV7-2 combines with J gene TRBJ2-5; 11 bases agree with TRBD1. With 5 bases clipped from V and 5 bases from J, the junction kept 7 bases outside the gene matches. This CDR3 spans 15 amino acids. CDR1 is SGHTA, CDR2 FQGNSA, per germline. CDR3: CASSRWTGGVETQYF. CDR3 nucleotide sequence: TGTGCCAGCAGCCGCTGGACAGGGGGCGTTGAGACCCAGTACTTC.

The sample holds many counts of this clonotype. The chain uses TRBV4-2 and TRBJ2-6; 7 bases match TRBD1. This CDR3 has 16 residues. Per the germline V gene, CDR1 is LGHNA and CDR2 is YNFKEQ. Trimming at V came to 3 bases and at J to 0 bases, leaving 2 bases not matched to a gene. The CDR3 protein is CASSQGQISGANVLTF. The CDR3 bases are TGTGCCAGCAGCCAGGGACAGATCTCTGGGGCCAACGTCCTGACTTTC.

This clonotype appeared a few times. The chain recombines TRBV9 with TRBJ2-1; D not resolved. The CDR3 length is 15 residues. V was cut by 0 bases and J by 0 bases, with 7 bases left in between. Germline CDR1 reads SGDLS; CDR2 reads YYNGEE. CDR3 coding DNA: TGTGCCAGCAGCGTAGTGGGAAGCTCCTACAATGAGCAGTTCTTC. Translating gives CASSVVGSSYNEQFF. Based on the CDR3 plus reference TRBV9 and TRBJ2-1, the full variable domain is DSGVTQTPKHLITATGQRVTLRCSPRSGDLSVYWYQQSLDQGLQFLIQYYNGEERAKGNILERFSAQQFPDLHSELNLSSLELGDSALYFCASSVVGSSYNEQFFGPGTRLTVL.

The chain recombines TRBV3-1 with TRBJ2-1; 10 bases line up with TRBD2. The CDR3 consists of 15 residues. The V gene's germline CDR1 is LGHDT and CDR2 YNNKEL (reference sequence). The V and J ends lost 2 bases and 10 bases, in that order; junction bases with no gene match: 8. In DNA form, the CDR3 reads TGTGCCAGCAGCCAAACTCGACTAGCGGGTATGGAGCAGTTCTTC. Residues: CASSQTRLAGMEQFF.

The gene calls are TRBV7-8 and TRBJ2-3; D call uncertain. Germline CDR1 reads SGHVS; CDR2 reads FQNEAQ. CDR3 length equals 13 residues. The V and J ends lost 2 bases and 6 bases respectively, with 9 bases between them. This chain's CDR3 is CASSLTEADTQYF. The CDR3 nucleotides read TGTGCCAGCAGCTTAACCGAAGCGGATACGCAGTATTTT.